This T cell receptor (beta chain) was retrieved from a study of CD8 T cells in Susac syndrome. The authors sequenced TCR beta from blood CD8+ and CD4+ T cells. The CD8+ and CD4+ T cells were negatively isolated, with the TEMRA cells enriched by FACS. Reverse transcription of roughly 0.5 to 1 ug RNA was performed with random hexamers. TCR beta CDR3 was amplified by immunoSEQ covering 54 Vbeta and 13 Jbeta. TCRdb re-called the immunoSEQ multiplex PCR reads through MiXCR, storing one row per CDR3 protein. The table records around 140,000 distinct CDR3 sequences, 94% of them present only once. This clonotype was recorded only once. The CDR3 contains 15 residues. Trimming at V came to 4 bases and at J to 4 bases, leaving 4 bases not matched to a gene. Germline CDR1 SGHTS, CDR2 YDEGEE.

This chain uses TRBV5-8 with TRBJ2-5; TRBD2 matches 13 bases. The source is a human donor in good health. Sequenced: CD4+ T cells from PBMCs. The CDR3 DNA follows: TGTGCCAGCAGCCGCGGACTAGCGGGAGTAGAGACCCAGTACTTC. Translated, it gives CASSRGLAGVETQYF.